This TCR beta chain was recovered during a study of CD4 T cells in relation to SARS-CoV-2 and coronaviruses. In the study overall: PBMCs were cultured with antigen for over nine days before TCR beta sequencing. Controls used an HIV-1 Nef peptide pool or no peptide.

This clone was counted a single time. The target antigen is unknown. Repertoires were generated with immunoSEQ multiplex PCR, while TCRdb's copy carries only in-frame clones and drops some. The sample has 9,000 to 13,000 clones, roughly three quarters seen once. The unexposed donors gave CD4+ T cells in about 2011-2018, prior to COVID-19. CD4+ T cells were isolated from the cells after less than 13 days of culture. Cells permitting, SARS-CoV-2 S/N and four cold-coronavirus spikes were tested on unexposed-donor CD4+ T cells. Each well had 1.5 million to 2.5 million PBMCs in 5% human AB serum with IL-2. V was cut by 3 bases and J by 0 bases, with 7 bases left in between. CDR3 length equals 14 residues. CDR1 SGDLS and CDR2 YYNGEE come from the germline V gene.

The clonotype originates from a human donor in good health. The sample taken for sequencing was CD4+ T cells from PBMCs, cultured in vitro. The J gene is TRBJ1-3, the V gene TRBV9; D is ambiguous. The CDR3 loop reads CASSEEVSGNTIYF. CDR3 DNA sequence: TGTGCCAGCAGCGAGGAGGTCTCTGGAAACACCATATATTTT.